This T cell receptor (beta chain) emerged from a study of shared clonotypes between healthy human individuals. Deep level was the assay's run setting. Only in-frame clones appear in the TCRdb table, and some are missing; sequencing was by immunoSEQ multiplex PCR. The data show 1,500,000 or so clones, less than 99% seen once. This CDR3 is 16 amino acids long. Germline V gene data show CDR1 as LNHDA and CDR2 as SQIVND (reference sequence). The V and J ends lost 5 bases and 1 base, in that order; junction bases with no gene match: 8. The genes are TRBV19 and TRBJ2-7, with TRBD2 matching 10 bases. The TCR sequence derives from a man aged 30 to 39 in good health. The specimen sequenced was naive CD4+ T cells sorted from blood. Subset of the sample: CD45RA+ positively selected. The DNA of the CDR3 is TGTGCCAGTAGTCCCCTAGCGGGAGTGAAGTCCTACGAGCAGTACTTC. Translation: CASSPLAGVKSYEQYF.